These T cell receptor beta chains were read from a single sample in a study of T cell repertoires in cytomegalovirus infection. TCRdb re-called the reads through MiXCR, storing one row per CDR3 protein. The sample consists of 550,000 to 700,000 distinct CDR3 sequences, about 39% of them appearing once. No antigens are known for them. The sample was cultured PBMCs, taken from culture after CMV antigen stimulation. The receptor source for this set is a human donor in good health (CMV status not recorded). Some clones in this sample may be carry-over from other donors' samples. Each CDR3 is given with its conserved first and last residue. A D gene is named only where the DNA matches it firmly. Only part of the rows carry a size: once, few, many, or a class if the clone is expanded.

clone size	D gene	V gene	J gene	CDR3 protein	CDR3 DNA
-	-	TRBV5-4	TRBJ2-3	CASSHDSLSTDTQYF	TGTGCCAGCAGCCACGACAGTCTGAGCACAGATACGCAGTATTTT
-	-	TRBV5-1	TRBJ2-3	CASSVRGTDTQYF	TGCGCCAGCAGCGTTAGGGGAACAGATACGCAGTATTTT
few	TRBD2	TRBV12-3/TRBV12-4	TRBJ2-7	CASGSGGTPYEQYF	TGTGCCAGCGGTTCGGGAGGAACCCCCTACGAGCAGTACTTC
few	-	TRBV20-1	TRBJ2-5	CSVWWGEGETQYF	TGCAGTGTGTGGTGGGGGGAAGGAGAGACCCAGTACTTC
-	TRBD2	TRBV7-2	TRBJ2-1	CASSGPLAGSLRSSYNEQFF	TGTGCCAGCAGCGGACCTTTAGCGGGATCCCTGCGGAGCTCCTACAATGAGCAGTTCTTC
-	-	TRBV7-9	TRBJ1-2	CASRNSGHRGGYTF	TGTGCCAGCAGAAATTCGGGACACCGCGGAGGCTACACCTTC
-	TRBD1	TRBV6-2/TRBV6-3	TRBJ1-5	CASRSPGQRYQPQHF	TGTGCCAGCAGATCCCCGGGACAGAGATATCAGCCCCAGCATTTT
few	TRBD2	TRBV20-1	TRBJ2-1	CSAPTSGTYNEQFF	TGCAGTGCTCCGACTAGCGGGACCTACAATGAGCAGTTCTTC
-	-	TRBV7-2	TRBJ1-5	CASSLRWAQGQPQHF	TGTGCCAGCAGCCTTAGGTGGGCCCAGGGTCAGCCCCAGCATTTT
-	-	TRBV7-6	TRBJ1-1	CASSFTGMNTEAFF	TGTGCCAGCAGCTTCACAGGGATGAACACTGAAGCTTTCTTT
-	-	TRBV5-1	TRBJ1-4	CASSQTSGDEKLFF	TGCGCCAGCAGCCAAACATCAGGGGATGAAAAACTGTTTTTT
-	-	TRBV6-6	TRBJ2-1	CASRQRDRGYNEQFF	TGTGCCAGCAGACAGCGGGACAGAGGTTACAATGAGCAGTTCTTC
-	-	TRBV7-9	TRBJ1-1	CASSPPADSLRDSEAFF	TGTGCCAGCAGCCCACCGGCTGACAGCTTGAGGGACTCTGAAGCTTTCTTT
-	-	TRBV20-1	TRBJ2-2	CSARVGGDHTGELFF	TGCAGTGCTAGAGTAGGAGGGGACCACACCGGGGAGCTGTTTTTT
-	-	TRBV27	TRBJ1-6	CASSFALGLGADVSNSPLHF	TGTGCCAGCAGTTTCGCTCTTGGCCTCGGGGCAGACGTCTCGAATTCACCCCTCCACTTT
-	-	TRBV12-3/TRBV12-4	TRBJ2-3	CASSRLTTDTQYF	TGTGCCAGCAGTAGGCTGACGACAGATACGCAGTATTTT
-	-	TRBV7-2	TRBJ1-2	CASTNNQGHYGYTF	TGTGCCAGCACCAACAACCAGGGGCACTATGGCTACACCTTC
few	-	TRBV2	TRBJ1-1	CASSPGRRKTEAFF	TGTGCCAGCAGTCCAGGGAGGAGGAAGACTGAAGCTTTCTTT
once	-	TRBV4-3	TRBJ1-1	CASSQDRITGIDTEAFF	TGCGCCAGCAGCCAAGATAGGATCACAGGGATAGACACTGAAGCTTTCTTT
-	TRBD2	TRBV12-3/TRBV12-4	TRBJ2-1	CASSLTTGTSGSSYEQFF	TGTGCCAGCAGTTTAACAACCGGGACTAGCGGGAGTTCGTATGAGCAGTTCTTC